One and the same sample provided the 5 T cell receptor beta chains below, sequenced in a study of T-cell reconstitution after alpha-beta-depleted transplantation in children. Unique molecular identifiers were incorporated when the TCRbeta library was constructed. MiXCR, run by TCRdb on the PCR reads, gives a single entry per CDR3 protein. The table has 350,000 to 400,000 distinct CDR3 sequences, roughly 20% seen once; the top ten hold 3% to 4%. Here the sequenced sample was PBMCs from the stem cell graft donor, taken from the stem cell graft. Receptor source: a human donor who donated a stem cell graft to a child with acute myeloid leukemia.

The CDR3 is CASTGGSSGANVLTF. In DNA, the CDR3 is TGTGCCAGCACGGGAGGGAGCTCTGGGGCCAACGTCCTGACTTTC. The chain employs TRBV27 and TRBJ2-6; TRBD2 agrees at 8 bases. CDR3 size: 15 residues. The V and J ends lost 7 bases and 0 bases, in that order; junction bases with no gene match: 2. Germline lookup yields CDR1 MNHEY and CDR2 SMNVEV (reference sequence).

This clonotype came up a few times. The chain carries TRBV7-2 and TRBJ2-7, with D possibly being TRBD2 (5 bases). CDR1 SGHTA and CDR2 FQGNSA come from the germline V gene. The CDR3 sequence is 14 residues long. Trimming removed 4 bases from V and 4 bases from J, with 14 bases in between. DNA of the CDR3: TGTGCCAGCAGCTCCGGACTCGTCAATTACGAGCAGTACTTC. This sequence encodes CASSSGLVNYEQYF.

In this sample, this clonotype turned up a few times. V gene TRBV24-1 combines with J gene TRBJ2-1; 8 nucleotides align to TRBD2. The CDR3 is made up of 15 amino acids. Trimming at V came to 5 bases and at J to 0 bases, leaving 2 bases not matched to a gene. Germline V gene lookup returns CDR1 KGHDR and CDR2 SFDVKD. CDR3 coding DNA: TGTGCCACCAGTGGTCGGGGGGGCTCCTACAATGAGCAGTTCTTC. It is translated as CATSGRGGSYNEQFF.

This clonotype has a handful of counts. CDR3 region: CASSLSSKGWGHEQFF. DNA of the CDR3: TGCGCCAGCAGCTTGTCGTCGAAGGGGTGGGGCCATGAGCAGTTCTTC. The chain carries TRBV5-1 and TRBJ2-1, with D maybe TRBD1 (5 bases). This CDR3 is built from 16 residues. CDR1 and CDR2 (germline): SGHRS, YFSETQ. The V end lost 1 base, the J end lost 8 bases, and 19 bases lay between the germline ends.

The gene calls are TRBV25-1 and TRBJ2-7; D gene uncertain. Trimming removed 3 bases at V and 5 bases at J, with 17 bases between. The CDR3 totals 15 residues. Per the germline V gene, CDR1 is MGHDK and CDR2 is SYGVNS. The CDR3 spells CASSERTVREDEQYF. The CDR3 DNA reads TGTGCCAGCAGTGAGCGGACGGTTAGAGAGGACGAGCAGTACTTC.